This T cell receptor beta chain was documented in a study of cytomegalovirus exposure and HLA in healthy donors. Findings of the study overall: TCR beta sequences reportedly predicted the HLA-A and HLA-B alleles of most subjects accurately. Rare TCR sequences predominated, though certain public TCRs were found in many donors.

Amplification used 60 Vbeta primers and 13 Jbeta primers. Assay: immunoSEQ multiplex PCR; the TCRdb copy retains only in-frame clones and omits some. The table shows about 37,000 clones, with approximately 82% occurring only once. Healthy bone marrow donors formed the donor group. The length of the CDR3 is 13 residues. Germline V gene sequence: CDR1 LNHNV, CDR2 YYDKDF (reference sequence). Trimming removed 5 bases at V and 5 bases at J, with 12 bases between. Turning to this clone: No antigen is known for it.

The chain uses TRBV15 and TRBJ2-5; the D gene is possibly TRBD2 (5 bases). This clonotype was obtained from a young woman in good health and CMV-seropositive. The sample comprised PBMCs. Written as DNA, the CDR3 is TGTGCCACCAGCCGGGATCGGAGGGAGACCCAGTACTTC. Translating gives CATSRDRRETQYF.